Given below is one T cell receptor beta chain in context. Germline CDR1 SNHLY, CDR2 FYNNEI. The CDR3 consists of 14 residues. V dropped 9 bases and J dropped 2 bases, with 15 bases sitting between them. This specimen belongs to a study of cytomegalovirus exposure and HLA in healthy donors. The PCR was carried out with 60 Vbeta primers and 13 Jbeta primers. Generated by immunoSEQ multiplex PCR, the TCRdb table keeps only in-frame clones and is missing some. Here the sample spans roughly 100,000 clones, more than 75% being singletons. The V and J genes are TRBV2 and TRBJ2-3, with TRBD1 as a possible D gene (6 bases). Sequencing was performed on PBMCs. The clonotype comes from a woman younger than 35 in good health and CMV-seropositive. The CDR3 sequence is CARNRDGDTDTQYF. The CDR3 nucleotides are TGTGCCAGGAACAGGGACGGTGACACAGATACGCAGTATTTT. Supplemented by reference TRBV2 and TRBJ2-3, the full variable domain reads EPEVTQTPSHQVTQMGQEVILRCVPISNHLYFYWYRQILGQKVEFLVSFYNNEISEKSEIFDDQFSVERPDGSNFTLKIRSTKLEDSAMYFCARNRDGDTDTQYFGPGTRLTVL.